This T cell receptor beta chain originates from a study of vaccination effects on CD4 cells after COVID-19 (dated by TCRdb to 2021 to 2024). Concerning the study at large: Across the study, the median time from the second dose to post-vaccine sampling was 72 days (range 14 to 241). SARS-CoV-2 spike-specific CD4+ TCR repertoires from before and after mRNA vaccination were compared in COVID-19 convalescent patients and in infection-naive vaccine recipients. A total of 10 COVID-19 convalescent patients and several SARS-CoV-2-naive healthy vaccine recipients were included in the full study. Cultures from other donors in the study were sequenced using the Oncomine TCR Beta short-read assay on an Illumina iSeq 100.

From the germline V gene (reference sequence), CDR1 is MNHEY and CDR2 is SMNVEV. The junction shows trimming of 0 bases on V and 0 bases on J, plus 12 bases between the germline ends. Taken from cysteine to phenylalanine, the CDR3 has 17 residues. Only the CDR3 part of the read is kept: 51 bases, read in frame from the first base. Overall study results and their limits: In healthy vaccine recipients, vaccine-induced clones were almost all SARS-CoV-2 mono-reactive, with only 1 of 255 cross-reactive with common cold coronaviruses. Limitations of the study were the small number of convalescent patients and the absence of early post-infection timepoints. Marked clonal contraction was observed in both infection-induced and vaccine-induced clones at late post-vaccination timepoints, consistent with waning T cell responses.

This clone was seen a few times. No antigen is known for it. No much larger clone is present one base from it, and per-base qualities are unavailable. To identify antigen-specific CD4+ T cell clonotypes by their expansion, the ViraFEST assay first stimulated PBMC with viral peptide pools and then applied TCR sequencing. After 10 days of culture, CD4+ T cells were isolated with the EasySep CD4+ T cell isolation kit. Each participant got two doses of an mRNA SARS-CoV-2 vaccine, either BNT162b2 or mRNA-1273. The absence of prior SARS-CoV-2 infection in healthy vaccine recipients was confirmed by negative nucleocapsid antibodies before and after vaccination. Around 2 million PBMC per well were cultured in IMDM with roughly 5% human AB serum, 8 to 10 IU/ml IL-2 and gentamicin, plus 10 ug/ml peptides. Half of the culture medium was replaced with fresh IL-2-containing medium on days 3 and 7. Unless noted otherwise, every peptide stimulation condition was grown in triplicate wells. Using Ficoll-Paque Plus gradient centrifugation, PBMC were separated from whole blood and then either used fresh or cryopreserved at -140C. The spike proteins of SARS-CoV-2 and of the common cold coronaviruses HCoV-NL63, HCoV-OC43 and HCoV-229E were spanned by overlapping peptide pools. Genomic DNA was extracted from cultured CD4+ T cells with the QIAamp micro DNA kit.

The library relied on the immunoSEQ multiplex PCR assay. DNA from the CD4+ T cells that had been cultured and isolated underwent TCR beta CDR3 sequencing. Per the original workflow: The analysis removed non-productive TCR sequences, trimmed reads to the CDR3 region, and retained only CDR3s that were 7 or more amino acids long. Antigen-specific clonotypes were identified with the MANAFEST web app by comparing expansion in peptide wells against reference cultures. Positive clones required FDR<0.05 expansion versus reference and all other wells, odds ratio above 5, and frequency above 0.1% in two replicate wells. A clonotype was called cross-reactive if it was significantly expanded both in SARS-CoV-2 spike wells and in at least one common cold coronavirus spike condition. Levenshtein distance calculated with the stringdist R package was used to assess CDR3 similarity, and unrooted trees were constructed with ape in R 3.6.1. This is the immuneACCESS table as TCRdb keeps it, with only in-frame sequences that have V and J called. A part of the clones is gone; compared with another copy, unresolved V genes explain less than half, and the rest is unexplained. V, J and clone size are those of that table, while D and trimming were read from the DNA. Within this sample are 30,000 or so clones, with 70% to 75% of them counted one time only. The ten most abundant clones make up about a tenth of the sample.

This TCR came from a human donor who received a COVID-19 vaccine. Here the chain combines TRBV27 and TRBJ2-1, with the D gene not clear enough to name. This specimen was CD4+ T cells from PBMCs cultured with HCoV-NL63 spike peptides, taken after COVID-19 vaccination. The sample's cell subset or site label is to be understood as: HCoV-NL63 spike overlapping peptide pool stimulation. The DNA sequence is as follows: TGTGCCAGCAGTTTATCCTCAACAGCCAGCTCCTACAATGAGCAGTTCTTC. It encodes CASSLSSTASSYNEQFF.